A selection of T cell receptor beta chains follows, all from one sample in a study of Ad26.COV2.S vaccination and SARS-CoV-2 variants. Repertoires were generated with immunoSEQ multiplex PCR, while TCRdb's copy carries only in-frame clones and drops some. Of approximately 360,000 clones listed, 83% are singletons. Sequencing used peripheral blood, obtained in a trial of Ad26.COV2.S vaccine versus placebo. These receptors were taken from a person between 18 and 65 years old who received the Ad26.COV2.S COVID-19 vaccine or a placebo. Both conserved end residues are part of each CDR3. The D gene is left open where the match is weak. Clone size, where shown, is once, few, many, or a class for clones that have expanded.

>TRBJ1-2|.|.|TRBV7-6
TGTGCCAGCAGCCCGCTGGACAGCCTTAACTATGGCTACACCTTC
CASSPLDSLNYGYTF
>TRBJ2-7|TRBD2|.|TRBV5-4
TGTGCCAGCAGCTTGCCTTCTAGCGGGGAGACCTACGAGCAGTACTTC
CASSLPSSGETYEQYF
>TRBJ1-1|.|.|TRBV29-1
TGCAGCGTTGCCGTGAGCAGTGAAGCTTTCTTT
CSVAVSSEAFF
>TRBJ2-3|TRBD2|.|TRBV6-5
TGTGCCAGCAGTTATGTAGCGGGAGGTACAGATACGCAGTATTTT
CASSYVAGGTDTQYF
>TRBJ2-5|TRBD2|.|TRBV30
TGTGCCTGGAGTGTACAAGCGGGGGTTCAAGAGACCCAGTACTTC
CAWSVQAGVQETQYF
>TRBJ2-3|.|.|TRBV9
TGTGCCAGCAGCAACTTCGGGAGCACAGATACGCAGTATTTT
CASSNFGSTDTQYF
>TRBJ1-1|.|.|TRBV18
TGTGCCAGCTCACCGTGGGATGCGAACACTGAAGCTTTCTTT
CASSPWDANTEAFF
>TRBJ1-1|.|.|TRBV5-1
TGCGCCAGCAGCTCTGCCAGGACAGCCAAGAACACTGAAGCTTTCTTT
CASSSARTAKNTEAFF
>TRBJ2-7|TRBD1|.|TRBV19
TGTGCCAGTAATGTACGAGCGGACAGGGCCTACGAGCAGTACTTC
CASNVRADRAYEQYF
>TRBJ1-4|.|few|TRBV4-1
TGCGCCAGCAGCCCCAATCCAGGGCAGGCTAATGAAAAACTGTTTTTT
CASSPNPGQANEKLFF
>TRBJ1-3|TRBD1|.|TRBV10-3
TGTGCCATCAGTCCGACAGGGACTTCTGGAAACACCATATATTTT
CAISPTGTSGNTIYF
>TRBJ1-2|TRBD1|.|TRBV5-4
TGTGCCAGCAGCTCGACAGGGTATGAGGATGGCTACACCTTC
CASSSTGYEDGYTF
>TRBJ1-2|.|.|TRBV4-2
TGTGCCAGCAGCCAAACCCTAGCTCCGGACAGCTATGGCTACACCTTC
CASSQTLAPDSYGYTF
>TRBJ1-2|.|.|TRBV5-6
TGTGCCAGCAGCTTAGGGGCGACAGCCCCTGGCTATGGCTACACCTTC
CASSLGATAPGYGYTF
>TRBJ1-1|.|.|TRBV19
TGTGCCAGTAGTATCCGGGCTGGAGGGTCTGAAGCTTTCTTT
CASSIRAGGSEAFF
>TRBJ2-1|.|.|TRBV7-3
TGTGCCAGCAGCTGGGACCCCCAGGATAATGAGCAGTTCTTC
CASSWDPQDNEQFF
>TRBJ2-1|TRBD2|.|TRBV7-2
TGTGCCAGCAGCCTCCAGCGGGGGGGCGGTGGGCAGTTCTTC
CASSLQRGGGGQFF
>TRBJ2-6|TRBD1|.|TRBV3-1/TRBV3-2
TGTGCCAGCAGTCGACAGGGGGTTGCTACTGGGGCCAACGTCCTGACTTTC
CASSRQGVATGANVLTF
>TRBJ1-1|.|.|TRBV2
TGTGCCAGCACCCCGATGAGGAGCCTCACTGAAGCTTTCTTT
CASTPMRSLTEAFF
>TRBJ1-1|TRBD1|.|TRBV7-6
TGTGCCAGCAGCTTAACAAGGACAGGGAACACTGAAGCTTTCTTT
CASSLTRTGNTEAFF
>TRBJ1-5|TRBD1|.|TRBV6-5
TGTGCCAGCAGCTCTGACAGGGGTAGCAATCAGCCCCAGCATTTT
CASSSDRGSNQPQHF
>TRBJ2-7|TRBD2|.|TRBV4-1
TGCGCCAGCAGCCAGCTAGTACTAGCGGCCCCCTACGAGCAGTACTTC
CASSQLVLAAPYEQYF
>TRBJ1-1|.|.|TRBV7-3
TGTGCCAGTTCGGAGCAGCAGAACACTGAAGCTTTCTTT
CASSEQQNTEAFF
>TRBJ1-5|.|.|TRBV6-1
TGTGCCAGCAGTGAGAGGAATCAGCCCCAGCATTTT
CASSERNQPQHF
>TRBJ2-1|TRBD2|.|TRBV2
TGTGCCAGCATCGGGACTAGCGGGATGGGCTATGAGCAGTTCTTC
CASIGTSGMGYEQFF
>TRBJ2-5|.|once|TRBV7-9
TGTGCCAGCAGCACCTGGGGCGATTACCAAGAGACCCAGTACTTC
CASSTWGDYQETQYF
>TRBJ1-6|.|.|TRBV25-1
TGTGCCAGCAGCCGGGACGGTAATTCACCCCTCCACTTT
CASSRDGNSPLHF
>TRBJ2-1|.|.|TRBV7-2
TGTGCCAGCAGCTGGGTGGGGACGGAGTATAGGGGATACAATGAGCAGTTCTTC
CASSWVGTEYRGYNEQFF
>TRBJ2-7|.|.|TRBV27
TGTGCCAGCGCCCCAGGAAGAAGCTACGAGCAGTACTTC
CASAPGRSYEQYF
>TRBJ1-6|TRBD1|.|TRBV7-6
TGTGCCAGCAGCCCGGACGGGACAGACGGGAGTTCACCCCTCCACTTT
CASSPDGTDGSSPLHF
>TRBJ2-3|TRBD2|.|TRBV4-1
TGCGCCAGCAGCCTGCGGACTAGCGGGAGCACAGATACGCAGTATTTT
CASSLRTSGSTDTQYF
>TRBJ2-4|TRBD2|.|TRBV5-1
TGCGCCAGCAGCCCCGGGAGGGCACAAAACATTCAGTACTTC
CASSPGRAQNIQYF
>TRBJ2-5|.|once|TRBV5-1
TGCGCCAGCAGTTACGACAGTCAAGAGACCCAGTACTTC
CASSYDSQETQYF
>TRBJ2-2|.|.|TRBV9
TGTGCCAGCAACCCAGGGGCCGGGGAGCTGTTTTTT
CASNPGAGELFF
>TRBJ2-4|TRBD1|.|TRBV5-5
TGTGCCAGCAGCTCCTTGACAGGGGTGAGCATTCAGTACTTC
CASSSLTGVSIQYF
>TRBJ2-5|.|.|TRBV4-3
TGCGCCAGCAGCTTAGGCATACGGGTCAGGGGGACCCAGTACTTC
CASSLGIRVRGTQYF
>TRBJ1-2|.|.|TRBV6-5
TGTGCCAGCAGTTACTCGTTATCCGGGGATGGCTACACCTTC
CASSYSLSGDGYTF
>TRBJ2-1|TRBD1|.|TRBV5-6
TGTGCCAGCACCGGACAGGAAACCTACAATGAGCAGTTCTTC
CASTGQETYNEQFF
>TRBJ2-1|.|.|TRBV2
TGTGCCAGCAGTCCCCTCGGTAATGAGCAGTTCTTC
CASSPLGNEQFF
>TRBJ2-3|TRBD1|.|TRBV19
TGTGCCAGTAAAACAGGGGCAGGCACAGATACGCAGTATTTT
CASKTGAGTDTQYF
>TRBJ1-1|.|.|TRBV6-5
TGTGCCAGCAGTTACCGGGGGGCGAACACTGAAGCTTTCTTT
CASSYRGANTEAFF
>TRBJ2-7|.|.|TRBV18
TGTGCCACTCATGATAACCGGGACAACTCCTACGAGCAGTACTTC
CATHDNRDNSYEQYF
>TRBJ1-6|.|.|TRBV4-1
TGCGCCAGCAGCCAAGATCAGGGGACGGTGTATTCACCCCTCCACTTT
CASSQDQGTVYSPLHF
>TRBJ2-1|.|.|TRBV4-1
TGCGCCAGCAGCCAAACTAGTGAGCAGTTCTTC
CASSQTSEQFF
>TRBJ1-3|.|.|TRBV5-4
TGTGCCAGCAGCCCCCGATCAGGAAACACCATATATTTT
CASSPRSGNTIYF
>TRBJ2-1|.|.|TRBV5-1
TGCGCCAGCAGCTCCCTGGGGGGCGATGAGCAGTTCTTC
CASSSLGGDEQFF
>TRBJ1-2|TRBD1|.|TRBV5-1
TGCGCCAGCAGCTTGCATCCCGCGCCAGGGGGATCCTCGTGGGACTATGGCTACACCTTC
CASSLHPAPGGSSWDYGYTF
>TRBJ2-5|TRBD2|.|TRBV7-9
TGTGCCAGCAGCGATGCTTGGGTAGCGGGGGGGCTCTTGGAGACCCAGTACTTC
CASSDAWVAGGLLETQYF
>TRBJ2-1|TRBD2|.|TRBV2
TGTGCCATCCCCCTCAAGCGGGGGGTACATGAGCAGTTCTTC
CAIPLKRGVHEQFF
>TRBJ2-5|.|.|TRBV5-1
TGCGCCAGCAGACGCGGCGCCCAAGAGACCCAGTACTTC
CASRRGAQETQYF
>TRBJ1-2|.|.|TRBV2
TGTGCCAGCATCTCACAGGGATACCTAAACTATGGCTACACCTTC
CASISQGYLNYGYTF
>TRBJ2-6|.|.|TRBV7-3
TGTGCCAGCAGTTCGGACTCGGTCAGACTCTCTGGGGCCAACGTCCTGACTTTC
CASSSDSVRLSGANVLTF
>TRBJ2-7|.|.|TRBV2
TGTGCCAGCAGTGAAGAGGGCAGTTTCTACGAGCAGTACTTC
CASSEEGSFYEQYF
>TRBJ2-1|.|.|TRBV9
TGTGCCAGCAGATTGGGAGCGGATAACTACAATGAGCAGTTCTTC
CASRLGADNYNEQFF
>TRBJ2-3|TRBD1|few|TRBV30
TGTGCCTGGAGGGACCGGGACAGGATTAGTTTTACGCAGTATTTT
CAWRDRDRISFTQYF
>TRBJ1-2|.|.|TRBV7-9
TGTGCCAGCAGCCCCCGACAGATAATCTATGGCTACACCTTC
CASSPRQIIYGYTF
>TRBJ1-1|.|.|TRBV6-6
TGTGCCAGCAGTGCGACCGGCGCGACTGAAGCTTTCTTT
CASSATGATEAFF
>TRBJ1-1|.|.|TRBV5-6
TGTGCCAGCAAGGCAGGAAGGACTGAAGCTTTCTTT
CASKAGRTEAFF
>TRBJ2-3|.|.|TRBV7-3
TGTGCCAGCAGCTTACTAGGCGGCACAGATACGCAGTATTTT
CASSLLGGTDTQYF